This T cell receptor beta chain was captured by sequencing in a study of T cells in Graves' hyperthyroidism and ophthalmopathy. The TCR beta CDR3 regions underwent amplification using RNA transcripts as the source. Using the HTBI primer set, a first-round RT-PCR was run on the TCR CDR3. Via MiXCR, TCRdb re-called the multiplex PCR reads, giving one row per CDR3 protein. The sample holds 600,000 to 750,000 distinct CDR3 sequences, approximately 15% seen once. CDR1 is SGHVS, CDR2 FNYEAQ, per germline. V lost 5 bases and J lost 9, with 15 bases in between. The CDR3 runs to 13 residues. Sequenced input: blood. The receptor comes from a middle-aged man with Graves' hyperthyroidism. The chain has TRBV7-6 and TRBJ2-3; tentatively, D is TRBD2 (5 bases). This CDR3 reads CASSGDGVGTQYF. As DNA, the CDR3 is TGTGCCAGCAGCGGCGACGGGGTAGGGACGCAGTATTTT. Full variable domain (rest looked up from reference TRBV7-6 and TRBJ2-3): GAGVSQSPRYKVTKRGQDVALRCDPISGHVSLYWYRQALGQGPEFLTYFNYEAQQDKSGLPNDRFSAERPEGSISTLTIQRTEQRDSAMYRCASSGDGVGTQYFGPGTRLTVL.